One TCR beta chain is described in this entry. Its antigen is undetermined. The data derive from a study of T cell responses to AZD1222 COVID-19 vaccine. Germline-derived CDR1 and CDR2 are SGHVS and FQNEAQ. The CDR3 length is 12 residues. Trimming took off 1 base at V and 0 bases at J, with 1 base between the two ends. General study points: Epitopes outside B.1.351 and B.1.1.7 mutated regions reportedly drew nearly half of spike TCRs. All repertoire sampling was performed exclusively after the peak T cell response.

Libraries were prepared by immunoSEQ multiplex PCR; TCRdb keeps only in-frame clonotypes and omits some of them. The sample consists of about 84,000 clones, over 75% of them appearing once. The sequence was obtained from an adult who received the AZD1222 COVID-19 vaccine. The gene calls are TRBV7-8 and TRBJ2-7; D is undetermined. The material was peripheral blood, obtained 28 days after the second AZD1222 dose. The CDR3 bases are TGTGCCAGCAGCTTAGTCTCCTACGAGCAGTACTTC. Amino acids: CASSLVSYEQYF.